This TCR beta chain was recovered during a study of cytomegalovirus exposure and HLA in healthy donors. The protocol was immunoSEQ multiplex PCR, while the TCRdb copy is restricted to in-frame clones and leaves out a portion. The sample holds 100,000 to 150,000 clones, roughly 90% seen once. This clone has just one count. The CDR3 is made up of 15 amino acids. V dropped 4 bases and J dropped 2; count of bases not matched to a gene: 8. The germline CDR1 and CDR2 sequences are SGHNT and YYREEE (reference sequence). The TCR originated in a young woman in good health and CMV-seronegative. The gene calls are TRBV5-4 and TRBJ2-5, with 7 bases that match TRBD1. The sample consisted of PBMCs. The CDR3: CASSTRDSLQETQYF. In DNA, the CDR3 is TGTGCCAGCAGCACCCGGGACAGTCTTCAAGAGACCCAGTACTTC. Filled out from reference TRBV5-4 and TRBJ2-5, the complete variable domain reads ETGVTQSPTHLIKTRGQQVTLRCSSQSGHNTVSWYQQALGQGPQFIFQYYREEENGRGNFPPRFSGLQFPNYSSELNVNALELDDSALYLCASSTRDSLQETQYFGPGTRLLVL.